This T cell receptor beta chain was sequenced for a study of T cell clonotyping in hematopoietic cell transplantation. General study findings and limits: Pathologically expanded recipient clonotypes increased progressively from day 30 to day 180 as diversity fell.

Germline V gene sequence: CDR1 LNHDA, CDR2 SQIVND (reference sequence). The CDR3 runs 14 residues. Trimming removed 6 bases at V and 4 bases at J, with 15 bases between. Note on this clone: The antigen is not known.

The data were produced by immunoSEQ multiplex PCR, yet TCRdb's version contains in-frame clones alone and is incomplete. The sample includes tens of thousands of clones, around 94% of them seen just once. The clonotype comes from a woman between 50 and 59 years old in good health. Some clones in this sample may be carry-over from other donors' samples. Sequenced material: peripheral blood mononuclear cells. The chain joins TRBV19 to TRBJ1-2; D unresolved. CDR3 loop: CASSLQGRSYGYTF. The CDR3 DNA reads TGTGCCAGTAGCTTACAAGGGAGATCCTATGGCTACACCTTC. Drawing the rest from reference TRBV19 and TRBJ1-2, the complete variable domain is DGGITQSPKYLFRKEGQNVTLSCEQNLNHDAMYWYRQDPGQGLRLIYYSQIVNDFQKGDIAEGYSVSREKKESFPLTVTSAQKNPTAFYLCASSLQGRSYGYTFGSGTRLTVV.